The 21 T cell receptor beta chains in this list originate from one sample, sequenced in a study of blood T cell repertoires in COVID-19. Here immunoSEQ multiplex PCR was the method, and the copy in TCRdb shows in-frame clones only, minus some. This sample has approximately 220,000 clones, with roughly four fifths found just once. Input material: peripheral blood. These receptors all stem from a woman in her seventies with acute or convalescent COVID-19.

In this sample, this clone turned up once. With a much larger clone just one base away, this may be a read error. This rearrangement joins TRBV11-2 to TRBJ1-2; weak D call: TRBD1 (6 bases). Germline lookup yields CDR1 SGHAT and CDR2 FQNNGV. The CDR3 consists of 13 residues. Trimming pared 5 bases from V and 2 bases from J, leaving 9 bases between. The CDR3 DNA sequence: TGTGCCAGCAGCCCAGACAGGAACTATGGCTACACCTTC. Protein: CASSPDRNYGYTF.

The V and J genes are TRBV6-5 and TRBJ2-7; 14 nucleotides agree with TRBD2. V shed 2 bases, J shed 7 bases, and the junction held 4 bases outside the gene matches. This CDR3 spans 15 amino acids. The germline CDR1 and CDR2 sequences are MNHEY and SVGAGI. The chain's CDR3 is CASSYGTSGGGEQYF. The CDR3 coding sequence is TGTGCCAGCAGTTACGGGACTAGCGGGGGCGGAGAGCAGTACTTC.

The CDR3 DNA follows: TGTGCCAGCAGCTTAGACGGCCAGGTAGATAATTCACCCCTCCACTTT. Its protein is CASSLDGQVDNSPLHF. V gene TRBV7-2 combines with J gene TRBJ1-6; D not resolved. The germline V gene has CDR1 SGHTA and CDR2 FQGNSA. Trimming cost V 1 base and J 5 bases, with 12 bases left between them. The CDR3 runs to 16 residues.

This chain connects TRBV6-5 to TRBJ2-5; 9 bases agree with TRBD2. Germline V gene data show CDR1 as MNHEY and CDR2 as SVGAGI. The ends lost 6 bases at V and 2 bases at J; junction bases unmatched: 4. This CDR3 is 14 amino acids long. The CDR3 loop reads CASSLAGRQETQYF. CDR3 nucleotides: TGTGCCAGCAGCCTAGCGGGGCGACAAGAGACCCAGTACTTC.

This chain links TRBV3-1 (or the pseudogene TRBV3-2) with TRBJ1-2; D is unclear. CDR1 LGHDT and CDR2 YNNKEL come from the germline V gene (reference sequence). The CDR3 contains 14 residues. V was cut by 5 bases and J by 3 bases, with 13 bases left in between. CDR3 coding DNA: TGTGCCAGCAGCTACTTAGCGGGTGACTATGGCTACACCTTC. This translates into CASSYLAGDYGYTF.

V and J are TRBV3-1 (or the pseudogene TRBV3-2) and TRBJ2-3, with D hard to call. Germline V CDR1 and CDR2: LGHDT, YNNKEL (reference sequence). This CDR3 has 14 residues. Between the trimmed V and J ends, which lost 4 bases and 2 bases, there was a span of 10 bases. The DNA of the CDR3 is TGTGCCAGCAGCCTAGCCAGACCCACAGATACGCAGTATTTT. It is translated as CASSLARPTDTQYF.

In its sample, this clone was seen a few times. The rearrangement joins TRBV11-2 to TRBJ1-2, with TRBD1 identical over 8 bases. Germline CDR1 reads SGHAT; CDR2 reads FQNNGV. Germline trimming cut 2 bases from V and 3 bases from J; bases unmatched to any gene: 2. The CDR3 runs to 14 residues. The CDR3 sequence is CASSLTGQDYGYTF. The CDR3 DNA is TGTGCCAGCAGCTTAACGGGACAGGACTATGGCTACACCTTC.

This clone was seen once. This sequence joins TRBV9 and TRBJ1-2; D perhaps matches TRBD1 (5 bases). CDR1 and CDR2 from the germline V gene are SGDLS and YYNGEE. This CDR3 is 16 amino acids long. V lost 0 bases and J 1 base, leaving 13 bases between the germline ends. The CDR3: CASSVGGRAFNYGYTF. CDR3 nucleotide sequence: TGTGCCAGCAGCGTAGGGGGCAGGGCCTTTAACTATGGCTACACCTTC.

The chain links TRBV7-2 to TRBJ2-7; 9 bases align to TRBD1. The ends lost 4 bases at V and 6 bases at J; junction bases unmatched: 10. The V gene's germline CDR1 is SGHTA and CDR2 FQGNSA. The CDR3 has 15 residues. The CDR3 is CASSSSWGQGIEQYF. For the CDR3, the DNA is TGTGCCAGCAGCTCTTCCTGGGGACAGGGTATCGAGCAGTACTTC. The full variable domain, completed using reference TRBV7-2 and TRBJ2-7, is GAGVSQSPSNKVTEKGKDVELRCDPISGHTALYWYRQSLGQGLEFLIYFQGNSAPDKSGLPSDRFSAERTGGSVSTLTIQRTQQEDSAVYLCASSSSWGQGIEQYFGPGTRLTVT.

This clone was recorded once. The chain has TRBV9 and TRBJ1-2, with TRBD1 as a possible D gene (5 bases). This CDR3 comprises 15 residues. Germline assignment: CDR1 SGDLS and CDR2 YYNGEE. V lost 4 bases and J lost 7, with 20 bases in between. CDR3 sequence: CASSPHTTDLSGYTF. The CDR3 region has the DNA TGTGCCAGCAGCCCTCATACGACAGATCTATCTGGCTACACCTTC.

This clone was picked up a small number of times. Germline is not matched at one junction end, which may reflect a read error. The V and J genes are TRBV5-4 and TRBJ1-5; 9 bases are a match to TRBD1. The CDR3 consists of 12 residues. The germline V gene encodes CDR1 SGHNT and CDR2 YYREEE (reference sequence). CDR3 loop: CASSLAGTGCDF. The CDR3, as DNA: TGTGCCAGCAGCTTGGCGGGGACAGGGTGTGATTTT.

This chain uses TRBV5-4 with TRBJ1-1; 7 bases match TRBD1. Unmatched junction bases numbered 2, after V lost 0 bases and J lost 0 bases. Per the germline V gene, CDR1 is SGHNT and CDR2 is YYREEE (reference sequence). This CDR3 comprises 15 residues. In nucleotides, the CDR3 is TGTGCCAGCAGCTTGGCGGGACAGATGAACACTGAAGCTTTCTTT. It encodes CASSLAGQMNTEAFF.

This clone has only one observation. V gene TRBV19 combines with J gene TRBJ1-4; weak D call: TRBD1 (6 bases). The germline V and J ends were trimmed by 5 bases and 8 bases, with 24 bases remaining between them. Germline loops: CDR1 LNHDA, CDR2 SQIVND (reference sequence). This CDR3 comprises 17 residues. CDR3 nucleotides: TGTGCCAGTAGTCTCCGGAGTACAGGGTCGTATGGCGAAAAACTGTTTTTT. Translating it yields CASSLRSTGSYGEKLFF.

This clone was observed once. The CDR3 coding sequence is TGCGCCAGCAGCCCGTCGGGACTAGCGGGCTACACAGATACGCAGTATTTT. It specifies CASSPSGLAGYTDTQYF. The chain joins TRBV4-3 to TRBJ2-3; 12 bases are a match to TRBD2. With V trimmed by 4 bases and J by 2 bases, 7 bases remained unmatched. From germline, CDR1 is LGHNA and CDR2 YSLEER. There are 17 residues in the CDR3.

V gene TRBV6-5 combines with J gene TRBJ2-1; the D gene is possibly TRBD2 (6 bases). This CDR3 comprises 15 residues. V was shortened by 11 bases and J by 1 base, with 18 bases between the two germline ends. Germline CDR1 and CDR2: MNHEY and SVGAGI. CDR3: CAGIVRGWSYNEQFF. In DNA form, the CDR3 reads TGTGCCGGTATAGTCCGGGGGTGGTCCTACAATGAGCAGTTCTTC.

The rearrangement joins TRBV7-6 to TRBJ2-3, with TRBD2 matching 8 bases. The trim removed 5 bases at V and 2 bases at J, leaving 6 bases unmatched. This CDR3 comprises 15 residues. Germline values: CDR1 SGHVS, CDR2 FNYEAQ. CDR3 amino acids: CASSGIGLATDTQYF. Written as DNA, the CDR3 is TGTGCCAGCAGCGGGATTGGACTAGCCACAGATACGCAGTATTTT.

V is TRBV6-4 and J is TRBJ1-1; 8 nucleotides align to TRBD1. The germline gives CDR1 MRHNA, CDR2 SNTAGT. This CDR3 is 14 amino acids long. V shed 6 bases, J shed 11 bases, and the junction held 14 bases outside the gene matches. The CDR3 DNA follows: TGTGCCAGCAGCGTTACAGACAGGGGAGGTGTTGCTTTCTTT. Its protein product is CASSVTDRGGVAFF.

The rearrangement links TRBV28 to TRBJ2-7; 7 nucleotides align to TRBD1. The CDR3 sequence is 14 residues long. The V gene end was trimmed by 8 bases and the J gene end by 0 bases; junction bases not matched to a gene: 7. CDR1 is MDHEN, CDR2 SYDVKM, per germline. The DNA of the CDR3 is TGTGCCAGCTTACCGGGACAGAGCTCCTACGAGCAGTACTTC. Translation: CASLPGQSSYEQYF.

The gene calls are TRBV11-1 and TRBJ1-1; 7 bases agree with TRBD1. The V segment lost 3 bases and the J segment 1 base; nucleotides outside the gene matches: 5. This CDR3 region has 15 residues. CDR1 is SGHAT, CDR2 FQDESV, per germline (reference sequence). CDR3: CASSLAGGTNTEAFF. The CDR3 nucleotides read TGTGCCAGCAGCTTGGCAGGGGGGACGAACACTGAAGCTTTCTTT.

V gene TRBV19 combines with J gene TRBJ1-5; 9 bases are a match to TRBD1. Losses at the gene ends were 5 bases for V and 3 bases for J; bases not matched to a gene: 11. CDR1 and CDR2 (germline): LNHDA, SQIVND (reference sequence). The CDR3 loop spans 17 amino acids. The CDR3 nucleotides are TGTGCCAGTAGTCGGATGATAGGGACAGGGAACAATCAGCCCCAGCATTTT. It specifies CASSRMIGTGNNQPQHF.

The J gene is TRBJ1-1, the V gene TRBV5-3; 9 positions match TRBD1. TRBV5-3 is reported as an ORF; its role is uncertain. Trimming took 2 bases from V and 1 from J; bases not matched to a gene: 0. The CDR3 sequence is 14 residues long. This CDR3 is CARSLQGANTEAFF. The CDR3, as DNA: TGTGCCAGAAGCTTACAGGGGGCGAACACTGAAGCTTTCTTT.